The clone carrying this T cell receptor (beta chain) was recorded a few times. What it binds is not known. It was with a sample-barcoded 5' primer and a J-beta primer mix that a second PCR of about 6 to 12 cycles was run. Each cDNA molecule was tagged by a template-switch adaptor with 12 random nucleotides. TCRdb analysed the 5' RACE reads with MiXCR anew, one entry per CDR3 protein. In the table there are some 1,500,000 distinct CDR3 sequences, 42% of which are singletons. All donors came from Russia, were Caucasian and healthy, and spanned ages roughly 6 to 95. There were at least 5 micrograms of total RNA extracted from every sample. This record comes from a study of blood T cells in healthy people across ages. Study observations and caveats: TCR beta diversity correlated strongly with naive T cell percentage.

Per the germline V gene, CDR1 is SGDLS and CDR2 is YYNGEE. Trimming cost V 9 bases and J 9 bases; bases outside gene matches: 20. This CDR3 is 16 amino acids long. This rearrangement joins TRBV9 to TRBJ2-1; 8 positions agree with TRBD2. Material for sequencing was blood. This clonotype was sampled from a young woman in good health. CDR3 protein: CATRAIAGPVTGEQFF. The DNA of the CDR3 is TGTGCCACCAGGGCAATAGCGGGACCCGTCACGGGTGAGCAGTTCTTC.